The next 7 T cell receptor beta chains were all read from a single sample in a study of blood T cell repertoires in COVID-19 (dated by TCRdb to 2018 to 2021). The library was made by the immunoSEQ multiplex PCR assay. As stored in TCRdb, this immuneACCESS dataset retains in-frame rearrangements with V and J assigned. A fraction of the clones does not appear; measured against another copy, unresolved V genes explain less than half of the discrepancy, and the remainder lacks a known reason. This sample holds about 97,000 clones; around 90% were observed only once. Approximately 5% of the sample is taken by the ten largest. The sequenced sample was peripheral blood. The receptors derive from a woman in her fifties or sixties with COVID-19, enrolled during active disease.

The rearrangement uses TRBV5-1 and TRBJ2-3; 9 nucleotides align to TRBD2. Germline CDR1 reads SGHRS; CDR2 reads YFSETQ. The CDR3 loop spans 16 amino acids. J lost 3 bases, V lost 6 bases, and 11 bases had no gene match. For the CDR3, the DNA is TGCGCCAGCACCCTTCGCGGTAGCGGGGGAACAGATACGCAGTATTTT. Translation gives CASTLRGSGGTDTQYF. The variable domain in full, completed from reference TRBV5-1 and TRBJ2-3, reads KAGVTQTPRYLIKTRGQQVTLSCSPISGHRSVSWYQQTPGQGLQFLFEYFSETQRNKGNFPGRFSGRQFSNSRSEMNVSTLELGDSALYLCASTLRGSGGTDTQYFGPGTRLTVL.

The rearrangement joins TRBV25-1 to TRBJ2-7, with TRBD2 identical over 11 bases. Germline assignment: CDR1 MGHDK and CDR2 SYGVNS. The CDR3 extends over 15 amino acids. V shed 3 bases and J 4 bases; nucleotides not matched to a gene: 5. DNA of the CDR3: TGTGCCAGCAGTGAGACTAGCGGGGCAGTATACGAGCAGTACTTC. It encodes CASSETSGAVYEQYF.

V usage is TRBV2 and J usage is TRBJ2-1, with 7 bases that match TRBD2. V shed 6 bases, J shed 4 bases, and the junction held 12 bases outside the gene matches. Per the germline V gene, CDR1 is SNHLY and CDR2 is FYNNEI. The CDR3 extends over 16 amino acids. This CDR3 reads CASSEQAGGGYNEQFF. In DNA, the CDR3 is TGTGCCAGCAGCGAGCAGGCGGGCGGGGGTTACAATGAGCAGTTCTTC.

This sequence joins TRBV12-3 or TRBV12-4 and TRBJ2-1, with 8 positions matching TRBD1. CDR3 length equals 13 residues. V lost 5 bases, J lost 6 bases, and 3 bases stayed unmatched. The CDR3, as DNA: TGTGCCAGCAGTCTGGGGACAGGCAATGAGCAGTTCTTC. Its protein is CASSLGTGNEQFF.

This clone is a singleton in its sample. This chain connects TRBV19 to TRBJ2-7, with a possible D match to TRBD1 (6 bases). This CDR3 is 15 amino acids long. Deletions cut 0 bases from V and 3 bases from J, with 12 bases between. Germline lookup yields CDR1 LNHDA and CDR2 SQIVND (reference sequence). CDR3 amino acids: CASSIEKQGFYEQYF. The CDR3 nucleotides read TGTGCCAGTAGTATAGAGAAGCAGGGGTTCTACGAGCAGTACTTC.

The chain employs TRBV5-4 and TRBJ2-7; TRBD2 matches 10 bases. V was pared by 4 bases and J by 2 bases, with 6 bases of the junction left unmatched. Looked up from germline, CDR1 is SGHNT and CDR2 is YYREEE (reference sequence). The CDR3 consists of 15 residues. CDR3: CASSLGTSEAYEQYF. In nucleotides, the CDR3 is TGTGCCAGCAGCCTGGGGACTAGCGAGGCCTACGAGCAGTACTTC.

The rearrangement uses TRBV6-5 and TRBJ2-3; tentatively, D is TRBD1 (6 bases). The CDR3 length is 13 residues. Trimming removed 9 bases at V and 0 bases at J, with 10 bases between. Looked up from germline, CDR1 is MNHEY and CDR2 is SVGAGI. The CDR3 here is CASPQGSTDTQYF. The CDR3, as DNA: TGTGCCAGTCCCCAGGGGAGCACAGATACGCAGTATTTT.